A selection of T cell receptor beta chains follows, all from one sample in a study of cytomegalovirus exposure and HLA in healthy donors. TCRdb's table, derived via immunoSEQ multiplex PCR, lists solely in-frame clones and lacks some. This table has around 110,000 clones, under 80% appearing once. Sequenced input: PBMCs. These receptors were taken from a woman in her forties or fifties in good health and CMV-seropositive. Each CDR3 is given with its conserved first and last residue. The D gene is left open where the match is weak. Clone size, where shown, is once, few, many, or a class for clones that have expanded.

TRBJ1-1	TRBV23-1	NA	14	NA	TGCGCCAGCAGTCGAGTGGGACAGAACACTGAAGCTTTCTTT	CASSRVGQNTEAFF
TRBJ2-7	TRBV7-8	TRBD2	18	NA	TGTGCCAGCAGCTTAGTTCGTCTAGCGGGGGGACTTTCCTACGAGCAGTACTTC	CASSLVRLAGGLSYEQYF
TRBJ2-7	TRBV19	NA	14	NA	TGTGCCAGTAGTATTAGCGGTTGGGACTACGAGCAGTACTTC	CASSISGWDYEQYF
TRBJ1-2	TRBV7-9	NA	15	NA	TGTGCCAGCAGCCTAATGCGCGCCTCTAACTATGGCTACACCTTC	CASSLMRASNYGYTF
TRBJ1-1	TRBV7-3	NA	14	once	TGTGCCAGCAGCGTGACCGGGGGGGACACTGAAGCTTTCTTT	CASSVTGGDTEAFF
TRBJ2-3	TRBV28	NA	15	NA	TGTGCCAGCAGCAGACGGATCGGAGGTACAGATACGCAGTATTTT	CASSRRIGGTDTQYF
TRBJ2-1	TRBV4-2	TRBD2	17	once	TGTGCCAGCAGCCAAGATTCTCTAGCGGGGGCTTCCCGGGAGCAGTTCTTC	CASSQDSLAGASREQFF
TRBJ2-5	TRBV19	TRBD2	16	NA	TGTGCCAGTAGTAGAGGAAGCGGGGGGGCCCGGGAGACCCAGTACTTC	CASSRGSGGARETQYF
TRBJ1-2	TRBV7-2	NA	13	NA	TGTGCCAGCAGCTCCGGGGGAGGCGGTGGCTACACCTTC	CASSSGGGGGYTF
TRBJ2-5	TRBV6-5	NA	13	NA	TGTGCCAGCAGTTACCAGGGGCAGAAGACCCAGTACTTC	CASSYQGQKTQYF
TRBJ2-3	TRBV2	NA	17	NA	TGTGCCAGCACTATACGCCACCGGGCTAGCGGCACAGATACGCAGTATTTT	CASTIRHRASGTDTQYF
TRBJ1-2	TRBV7-3	NA	14	NA	TGTGCCAGCAGCTTAACAGCAGGGGACTATGGCTACACCTTC	CASSLTAGDYGYTF
TRBJ1-6	TRBV4-1	NA	13	NA	TGCGCCAGCAGCCAAGAATTGAGGTCACCCCTCCACTTT	CASSQELRSPLHF
TRBJ2-3	TRBV29-1	NA	12	NA	TGCAGCGTTGGGGGGCTGTTGGATACGCAGTATTTT	CSVGGLLDTQYF
TRBJ2-1	TRBV4-1	NA	14	NA	TGCGCCAGCAGCCAAGTCACAGCCTACAATGAGCAGTTCTTC	CASSQVTAYNEQFF
TRBJ1-3	TRBV13	NA	15	NA	TGTGCCAGCAGCTCCGACCGCGGGTCTGGAAACACCATATATTTT	CASSSDRGSGNTIYF